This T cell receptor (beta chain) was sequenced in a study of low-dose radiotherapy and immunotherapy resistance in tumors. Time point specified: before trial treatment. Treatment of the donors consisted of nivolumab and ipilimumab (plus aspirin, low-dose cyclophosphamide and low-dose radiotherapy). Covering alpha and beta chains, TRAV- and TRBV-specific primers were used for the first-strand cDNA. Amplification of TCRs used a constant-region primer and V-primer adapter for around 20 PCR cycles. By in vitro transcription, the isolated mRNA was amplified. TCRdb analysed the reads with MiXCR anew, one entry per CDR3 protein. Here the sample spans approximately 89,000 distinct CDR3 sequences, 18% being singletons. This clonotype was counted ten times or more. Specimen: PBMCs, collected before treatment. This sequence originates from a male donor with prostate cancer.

The CDR3: CASSVTSGVPGELFF. CDR3 bases: TGTGCCAGCAGTGTTACTAGCGGGGTCCCCGGGGAGCTGTTTTTT. The chain recombines TRBV2 with TRBJ2-2; TRBD2 matches 10 bases. The CDR3 sequence is 15 residues long. V shed 4 bases, J shed 6 bases, and the junction held 5 bases outside the gene matches. Germline values: CDR1 SNHLY, CDR2 FYNNEI.